The present entry profiles one T cell receptor beta chain with its context. Its antigen is still unknown. Base qualities were left out, and no much larger clone turns up one base away. Patients with a history of autoimmune disease or receiving systemic immunosuppression were excluded from the trial. Peripheral blood for TCR sequencing was collected from all dose cohorts at baseline, on cycle 4 day 1, and on cycle 7 day 1. Samples came from an open-label, multicenter, first-in-human phase I dose-escalation trial of ivuxolimab. Adults with locally advanced or metastatic melanoma, renal cell, hepatocellular, or head and neck squamous cell carcinoma were enrolled in the trial. Before TCR sequencing, CD4+ T cells and CD8+ T cells from peripheral blood were sorted into separate populations. This entry is derived from a study of OX40 agonist ivuxolimab in advanced cancers. Context from the whole study: The costimulatory receptor OX40 (CD134) was targeted by ivuxolimab, a fully human IgG2 agonistic monoclonal antibody. The paper covers the monotherapy dose-escalation part of the phase I ivuxolimab trial, which included N of about 50 patients. Patients were allowed to have had prior anti-PD-1, anti-PD-L1 or anti-CTLA-4 therapy, and roughly two fifths of the dose-escalation patients had been treated with checkpoint inhibitors. Of the approximately 54 dose-escalation patients, hepatocellular carcinoma was present in about 20, melanoma in approximately 15, renal cell carcinoma in 9 and head and neck cancer in 9. The dose-escalation cohort was around 83% male with a mean age of about 60 years, ranging from roughly 20 to 80. Three dose-escalation patients achieved partial responses, one with hepatocellular carcinoma and two with cutaneous melanoma. Intravenous ivuxolimab was administered to patients every 2 weeks at six dose levels: 0.01, 0.1, 0.3, 1.5, 3 and 10 mg/kg. Peripheral TCRbeta sequencing aimed to test whether ivuxolimab altered TCR sequence diversity and caused clonal T-cell expansion.

Study-level results and caveats: Low levels of normalized T-cell clonal expansion were also shown by some nonresponding patients. Partial responders in the 0.1-3.0 mg/kg groups had among the lowest normalized peripheral clonal expansion, especially among CD8+ T cells. The antigen specificity of the peripheral T cells that underwent clonal expansion was not determined. At doses of 0.1 to 3.0 mg/kg, clonal expansion of both CD4+ and CD8+ T cells in blood was seen between baseline and week 6. After ivuxolimab, more expanded clones were found on average in CD8+ T cells than in CD4+ T cells.

Genomic DNA was extracted from sorted cells for sequencing of the TCRbeta CDR3 region. The immunoSEQ Assay was used to sequence the TCRbeta CDR3 regions. TCRdb took this table from immuneACCESS and kept in-frame rearrangements with V and J called. Such tables lack part of the clones; where checked against another copy, unresolved V genes explain under half of the gap, and the rest is unexplained. The table for this sample lists approximately 80,000 clones; under 95% of them were counted only once. Of the sample, almost 8.5% falls within the top ten clones. CDR1 GTSNPN and CDR2 SVGIG were looked up in the germline V gene (reference sequence). The trim is 0 bases for V and 4 bases for J, with a gap of 10 bases between the germline ends. From cysteine to phenylalanine, the CDR3 is 14 amino acids long. Only the CDR3 region is kept as DNA, spanning 42 bases read in frame from base 1.

This chain joins TRBV30 to TRBJ1-5, with the D gene not clear enough to name. The origin of this receptor is an adult with an advanced solid tumor such as melanoma, head and neck, liver or kidney cancer. Sequenced here: CD4+ or CD8+ T cells sorted from blood, sampled in a trial of the OX40 agonist ivuxolimab. DNA sequence: TGTGCCTGGAGTGTACCGTACGGAAATCAGCCCCAGCATTTT. Translated, it reads CAWSVPYGNQPQHF.